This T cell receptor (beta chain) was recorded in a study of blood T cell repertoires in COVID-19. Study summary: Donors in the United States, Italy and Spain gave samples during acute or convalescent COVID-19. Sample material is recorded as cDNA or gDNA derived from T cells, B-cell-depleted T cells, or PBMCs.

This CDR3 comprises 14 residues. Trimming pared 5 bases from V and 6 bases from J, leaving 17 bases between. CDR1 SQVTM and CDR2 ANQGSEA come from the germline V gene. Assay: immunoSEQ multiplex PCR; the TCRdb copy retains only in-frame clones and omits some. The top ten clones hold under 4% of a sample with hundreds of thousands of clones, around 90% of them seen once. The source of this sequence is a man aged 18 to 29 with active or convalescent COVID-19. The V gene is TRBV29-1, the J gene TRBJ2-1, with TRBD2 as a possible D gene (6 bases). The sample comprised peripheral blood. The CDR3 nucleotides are TGCAGCGTTACCCGGCCAGGGCGGGGCAATGAGCAGTTCTTC. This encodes CSVTRPGRGNEQFF.